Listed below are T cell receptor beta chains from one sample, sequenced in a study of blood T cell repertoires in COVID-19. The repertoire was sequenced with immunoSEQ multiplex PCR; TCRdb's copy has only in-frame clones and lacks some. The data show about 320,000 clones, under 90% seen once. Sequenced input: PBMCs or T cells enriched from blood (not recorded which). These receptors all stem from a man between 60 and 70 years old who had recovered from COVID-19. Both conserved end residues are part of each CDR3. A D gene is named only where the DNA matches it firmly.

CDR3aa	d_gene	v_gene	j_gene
CASSSGGGVEAFF	NA	TRBV28	TRBJ1-1
CASLEAGSYNEQFF	NA	TRBV28	TRBJ2-1
CAWGWRLAGRKETQYF	TRBD2	TRBV30	TRBJ2-5
CASSLDRPNTGELFF	NA	TRBV5-1	TRBJ2-2
CASSQVVVASGSLTGELFF	TRBD2	TRBV4-3	TRBJ2-2
CATAAGGYSYEQYF	NA	TRBV6-5	TRBJ2-7
CASVRDREETQYF	TRBD1	TRBV2	TRBJ2-5
CASSSSRGSSYNEQFF	NA	TRBV7-3	TRBJ2-1
CASSPQGYNQPQHF	TRBD1	TRBV28	TRBJ1-5
CASSPWEILEGPSYF	NA	TRBV3-1/TRBV3-2	TRBJ2-7
CASSSSGGTGELFF	TRBD2	TRBV2	TRBJ2-2
CASSLTSAYNEQFF	TRBD2	TRBV5-1	TRBJ2-1
CASSSRQGNNSPLHF	TRBD1	TRBV9	TRBJ1-6
CASSPLARPGYF	NA	TRBV28	TRBJ2-7
CASSPPGLASNEQFF	TRBD2	TRBV5-1	TRBJ2-1
CASKTDGYSNQPQHF	NA	TRBV19	TRBJ1-5
CSARLTYEQYF	NA	TRBV20-1	TRBJ2-7
CATSREEGQGANSGNTIYF	TRBD1	TRBV15	TRBJ1-3